This TCR beta chain was captured in a study of T-cell memory formation after mild COVID-19. This clonotype was counted many times. CDR1 SGHAT and CDR2 FQNNGV come from the germline V gene. Trimming took 2 bases from V and 5 from J; bases not matched to a gene: 9. The CDR3 has 16 amino acids. TCRdb re-called the 5' RACE reads with MiXCR, one entry per CDR3 protein. The table has about 110,000 distinct CDR3 sequences, approximately 13% seen once. This rearrangement joins TRBV11-2 to TRBJ2-5; 9 nucleotides agree with TRBD1. The clonotype was recovered from an adult woman who had mild COVID-19 (a few samples of this study predate the infection). Cell type and time point are not known. The source material was PBMCs or a T cell subset sorted from them (not recorded which). CDR3 coding DNA: TGTGCCAGCAGCTTATCCTGGGACAGGGTAGATGAGACCCAGTACTTC. Encoded protein: CASSLSWDRVDETQYF.